This is a list of T cell receptor beta chains from one sample in a study of shared clonotypes between healthy human individuals. The data were produced by immunoSEQ multiplex PCR, yet TCRdb's version contains in-frame clones alone and is incomplete. The sample gives 1.5 million to 1.9 million clones, approximately 98% of which show up once; roughly 0.45% is in the top ten. The sequencing input was naive CD4+ T cells sorted from blood. The receptors were gathered from a young man in good health. Each CDR3 is given with its conserved first and last residue. Each record gives: CDR3 protein, CDR3 DNA, clone size, D gene, V gene, J gene. The D gene is left open where the match is weak. Size is stated for part of the rows, as once, few or many counts, or as a class when the clone is expanded.

CDR3: CASRPGTLVNNEQFF; DNA: TGCGCCAGCAGGCCCGGGACTCTAGTGAACAATGAGCAGTTCTTC; size: -; D: -; V: TRBV4-1; J: TRBJ2-1
CDR3: CASSVVGGSNYEQFF; DNA: TGTGCCAGCAGCGTAGTGGGCGGGAGTAACTATGAGCAGTTCTTC; size: -; D: TRBD2; V: TRBV9; J: TRBJ2-1
CDR3: CASSFSKGGRETQYF; DNA: TGTGCCAGCAGTTTTTCTAAAGGGGGACGAGAGACCCAGTACTTC; size: few; D: -; V: TRBV28; J: TRBJ2-5
CDR3: CASGLGAAGGPADTQYF; DNA: TGTGCTAGTGGTTTGGGAGCAGCGGGAGGTCCCGCAGATACGCAGTATTTT; size: -; D: TRBD2; V: TRBV12-5; J: TRBJ2-3
CDR3: CASSGTSSQETQYF; DNA: TGTGCCAGCAGTGGGACCTCCTCTCAAGAGACCCAGTACTTC; size: -; D: -; V: TRBV6-1; J: TRBJ2-5
CDR3: CASSRRDGAYEQYF; DNA: TGTGCCAGCAGCCGACGGGACGGAGCCTACGAGCAGTACTTC; size: once; D: -; V: TRBV27; J: TRBJ2-7
CDR3: CASRLLAGEGNEQFF; DNA: TGTGCCAGCAGGTTACTAGCGGGAGAGGGCAATGAGCAGTTCTTC; size: once; D: TRBD2; V: TRBV6-1; J: TRBJ2-1
CDR3: CATSRVNAGGETQYF; DNA: TGTGCCACCAGCAGGGTCAATGCGGGCGGAGAGACCCAGTACTTC; size: -; D: -; V: TRBV15; J: TRBJ2-5
CDR3: CASSSSWLYNEQFF; DNA: TGTGCCAGCAGTTCCTCGTGGCTCTACAATGAGCAGTTCTTC; size: -; D: -; V: TRBV27; J: TRBJ2-1
CDR3: CASSIPIDNEQFF; DNA: TGCGCCAGCAGCATCCCGATAGACAATGAGCAGTTCTTC; size: once; D: -; V: TRBV5-1; J: TRBJ2-1
CDR3: CASSLSDRGPGYTF; DNA: TGTGCCAGCAGCCTAAGTGACAGGGGGCCTGGCTACACCTTC; size: -; D: TRBD1; V: TRBV7-8; J: TRBJ1-2
CDR3: CASSQVLGGEQFF; DNA: TGCGCCAGCAGCCAAGTATTGGGAGGTGAGCAGTTCTTC; size: once; D: -; V: TRBV4-3; J: TRBJ2-1
CDR3: CASSLGELLLYNEQFF; DNA: TGTGCCAGCAGCTTAGGGGAACTACTGTTATACAATGAGCAGTTCTTC; size: -; D: -; V: TRBV7-9; J: TRBJ2-1
CDR3: CASSLAGTSGHEQYF; DNA: TGCGCCAGCAGCTTGGCGGGGACTAGCGGGCACGAGCAGTACTTC; size: -; D: TRBD2; V: TRBV5-1; J: TRBJ2-7
CDR3: CASSLGSGGNTIYF; DNA: TGTGCCAGCAGCTTAGGTTCTGGCGGAAACACCATATATTTT; size: -; D: -; V: TRBV7-2; J: TRBJ1-3
CDR3: CASSDSGDGYQETQYF; DNA: TGTGCCAGCAGTGACTCGGGGGACGGATACCAAGAGACCCAGTACTTC; size: once; D: -; V: TRBV6-4; J: TRBJ2-5
CDR3: CASSLVGTYGYTF; DNA: TGTGCCAGCAGCTTAGTTGGCACTTATGGCTACACCTTC; size: -; D: -; V: TRBV7-2; J: TRBJ1-2
CDR3: CASGLVAGAGYNEQFF; DNA: TGTGCTAGTGGTTTGGTGGCCGGGGCTGGATACAATGAGCAGTTCTTC; size: -; D: -; V: TRBV12-5; J: TRBJ2-1
CDR3: CASSGRTGVNTEAFF; DNA: TGTGCCAGCAGCGGACGGACAGGGGTGAACACTGAAGCTTTCTTT; size: -; D: TRBD1; V: TRBV7-8; J: TRBJ1-1
CDR3: CASSAQGSTYNEQFF; DNA: TGTGCCAGCAGCGCACAGGGGAGCACCTACAATGAGCAGTTCTTC; size: -; D: TRBD1; V: TRBV9; J: TRBJ2-1
CDR3: CASSFGRGPNEKLFF; DNA: TGTGCCAGCAGTTTTGGTCGGGGCCCTAATGAAAAACTGTTTTTT; size: -; D: -; V: TRBV27; J: TRBJ1-4
CDR3: CASSLLDFNTEAFF; DNA: TGTGCCAGCAGCTTGTTAGACTTCAACACTGAAGCTTTCTTT; size: -; D: -; V: TRBV5-5; J: TRBJ1-1
CDR3: CASSTRLSSGANVLTF; DNA: TGTGCCAGCAGCACTAGGTTGAGCTCTGGGGCCAACGTCCTGACTTTC; size: -; D: -; V: TRBV9; J: TRBJ2-6
CDR3: CASSFNADPNNEQFF; DNA: TGCGCCAGCAGCTTTAACGCGGACCCCAACAATGAGCAGTTCTTC; size: -; D: -; V: TRBV5-1; J: TRBJ2-1
CDR3: CASSESGLAAYNEQFF; DNA: TGTGCCAGCAGTGAGTCCGGGCTAGCGGCCTACAATGAGCAGTTCTTC; size: -; D: TRBD2; V: TRBV2; J: TRBJ2-1
CDR3: CASSVVLAGEHEQFF; DNA: TGTGCCAGCAGTGTGGTACTAGCGGGAGAGCATGAGCAGTTCTTC; size: -; D: TRBD2; V: TRBV2; J: TRBJ2-1
CDR3: CASSLASVGNTIYF; DNA: TGCGCCAGCAGCTTGGCCTCGGTAGGAAACACCATATATTTT; size: -; D: -; V: TRBV5-1; J: TRBJ1-3
CDR3: CASSPLRAGPMNTEAFF; DNA: TGTGCCAGCTCGCCTCTGAGGGCAGGGCCCATGAACACTGAAGCTTTCTTT; size: once; D: -; V: TRBV18; J: TRBJ1-1
CDR3: CASSLIAGLIYEQYF; DNA: TGTGCCAGCAGCTTAATAGCGGGATTGATCTACGAGCAGTACTTC; size: -; D: TRBD2; V: TRBV11-2; J: TRBJ2-7
CDR3: CASSPVPGGTQYF; DNA: TGTGCCAGCAGCCCTGTCCCGGGAGGGACCCAGTACTTC; size: -; D: TRBD2; V: TRBV7-2; J: TRBJ2-5
CDR3: CASSLRLAGGSTDTQYF; DNA: TGTGCCAGCAGCTTGAGACTAGCGGGAGGAAGCACAGATACGCAGTATTTT; size: -; D: TRBD2; V: TRBV7-9; J: TRBJ2-3
CDR3: CASLPGTSSSFTNEQFF; DNA: TGTGCCAGCCTACCCGGGACTAGCTCTTCGTTTACAAATGAGCAGTTCTTC; size: -; D: TRBD2; V: TRBV18; J: TRBJ2-1